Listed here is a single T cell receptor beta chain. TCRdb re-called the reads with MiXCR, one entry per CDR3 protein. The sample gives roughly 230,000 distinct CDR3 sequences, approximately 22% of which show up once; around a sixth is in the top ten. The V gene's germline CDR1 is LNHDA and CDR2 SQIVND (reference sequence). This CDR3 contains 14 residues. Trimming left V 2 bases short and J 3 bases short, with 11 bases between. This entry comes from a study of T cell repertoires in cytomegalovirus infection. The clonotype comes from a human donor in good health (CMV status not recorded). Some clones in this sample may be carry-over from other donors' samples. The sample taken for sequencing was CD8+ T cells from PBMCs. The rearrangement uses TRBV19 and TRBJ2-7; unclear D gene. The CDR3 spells CASSIRGRLYEQYF. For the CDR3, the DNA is TGTGCCAGTAGTATACGAGGCAGACTCTACGAGCAGTACTTC.